This TCR beta chain was recorded in a study of cytomegalovirus exposure and HLA in healthy donors. The primer mix had 60 Vbeta and 13 Jbeta primers. This table comes from immunoSEQ multiplex PCR, and its TCRdb copy is limited to in-frame clones, with some not included. The table records roughly 200,000 clones, roughly 76% of them present only once. Findings and caveats of the study: In a later analysis, V- and J-gene trimming of beta chains associated with a DCLRE1C missense variant, replicated independently.

On this clone itself: Antigen specificity is unknown.

The CDR3 sequence is 23 residues long. The germline V gene encodes CDR1 LGHNT and CDR2 FRNRAP. The V segment lost 0 bases and the J segment 3 bases; nucleotides outside the gene matches: 24. The genes are TRBV12-5 and TRBJ2-2; 8 nucleotides agree with TRBD1. The sequence was collected from a woman younger than 45 in good health and CMV-seropositive. The sample taken for sequencing was PBMCs. This CDR3 reads CASGLVPGWETGANAKDTGELFF. In DNA form, the CDR3 reads TGTGCTAGTGGTTTGGTACCAGGATGGGAGACAGGGGCGAACGCAAAAGACACCGGGGAGCTGTTTTTT.